Following are 5 T cell receptor beta chains from one sample sequenced in a study of response to subunit inactivated influenza vaccine. Via MiXCR, TCRdb re-called the RT-PCR reads, giving one row per CDR3 protein. This table holds approximately 530,000 distinct CDR3 sequences, less than 10% found once. The source was PBMCs from blood, collected less than 30 months after vaccination. These receptors were taken from a man between 50 and 75 years old who received an inactivated influenza vaccine.

This clonotype was observed a few times. The V gene is TRBV20-1, the J gene TRBJ2-7; either TRBD1 or TRBD2 may fit D (5 bases each). The CDR3 loop spans 14 amino acids. CDR1 is DFQATT, CDR2 SNEGSKA, per germline (reference sequence). Deletions cut 3 bases from V and 5 bases from J, with 17 bases between. CDR3 coding DNA: TGCAGTGCTAGTCGCCCCCAAGGGACCCACGAGCAGTACTTC. Residues: CSASRPQGTHEQYF.

The chain is built from TRBV12-3 or TRBV12-4 and TRBJ2-1; D is unclear. The germline V and J ends were trimmed by 6 bases and 7 bases, with 10 bases remaining between them. This CDR3 region has 12 residues. The CDR3 here is CASSQSRNEQFF. DNA for the CDR3: TGTGCCAGCAGCCAAAGTAGGAATGAGCAGTTCTTC.

This chain links TRBV20-1 with TRBJ2-5; D may be TRBD2 (6 bases). The V end lost 5 bases, the J end lost 2 bases, and 21 bases lay between the germline ends. Germline-derived CDR1 and CDR2 are DFQATT and SNEGSKA (reference sequence). The CDR3 is 16 amino acids. CDR3 coding DNA: TGCAGTGCTGCCCGGACGGGAGTAGGGCGGCAAGAGACCCAGTACTTC. Translated: CSAARTGVGRQETQYF.

This clonotype was found many times. This chain uses TRBV20-1 with TRBJ2-7; tentatively, D is TRBD2 (6 bases). Germline CDR1 DFQATT, CDR2 SNEGSKA (reference sequence). V was pared by 5 bases and J by 3 bases, with 14 bases between. CDR3 length: 13 residues. DNA of the CDR3: TGCAGTGCTCCGGACTATAAAGACTACGAGCAGTACTTC. Amino acids: CSAPDYKDYEQYF.

This clonotype occurred a few times. The chain is built from TRBV20-1 and TRBJ2-3; 12 nucleotides agree with TRBD2. Germline trimming cut 2 bases from V and 0 bases from J; bases unmatched to any gene: 12. Per the germline V gene, CDR1 is DFQATT and CDR2 is SNEGSKA (reference sequence). CDR3 length equals 19 residues. The CDR3 sequence is CSARSSELAGGPSTDTQYF. CDR3 bases: TGCAGTGCTAGATCATCAGAACTAGCGGGAGGTCCTAGCACAGATACGCAGTATTTT.